The 23 T cell receptor beta chains below were found in one sample sequenced in a study of T cell responses to AZD1222 COVID-19 vaccine. TCRdb's copy holds only in-frame clones and misses some; the assay was immunoSEQ multiplex PCR. The data contain fewer than 200,000 clones, approximately 94% of them singletons. The sequencing here drew on peripheral blood, taken 28 days after the second AZD1222 dose. All receptors come from an adult who received the AZD1222 COVID-19 vaccine.

CDR3 in DNA: TGTGCCAGCAGTGACTCCTTGCAGACAGATACGCAGTATTTT. Translation: CASSDSLQTDTQYF. This rearrangement joins TRBV6-4 to TRBJ2-3; D not certain. The CDR3 extends over 14 amino acids. CDR1 and CDR2 (germline): MRHNA, SNTAGT. The V and J ends lost 0 bases and 3 bases respectively, with 7 bases between them.

V and J are TRBV12-3 or TRBV12-4 and TRBJ1-2, with TRBD1 matching 7 bases. V lost 5 bases and J lost 10; bases outside the gene matches: 7. CDR3 length: 12 amino acids. This CDR3 reads CASSQRQGVYTF. The CDR3 bases are TGTGCCAGCAGTCAGAGACAGGGTGTCTACACCTTC.

The rearrangement joins TRBV2 to TRBJ1-1, with D possibly being TRBD1 (6 bases). Trimming stripped 7 bases from V and 5 bases from J, with 11 bases between. This CDR3 contains 12 residues. Germline V gene sequence: CDR1 SNHLY, CDR2 FYNNEI. The CDR3 sequence: CASKGDGTEAFF. CDR3 in DNA: TGTGCCAGCAAGGGGGATGGGACTGAAGCTTTCTTT.

J is TRBJ1-5 and V is TRBV28; D perhaps matches TRBD1 (5 bases). The germline V gene encodes CDR1 MDHEN and CDR2 SYDVKM. This CDR3 contains 15 residues. V gave up 5 bases and J gave up 2 bases, with 13 bases separating them. In nucleotides, the CDR3 is TGTGCCAGCAGTGGTCAGGGTCCGGGCAATCAGCCCCAGCATTTT. Translated: CASSGQGPGNQPQHF.

The chain has TRBV7-5 and TRBJ1-4. TRBV7-5 corresponds to a pseudogene. The CDR3 totals 15 residues. CDR3 sequence reads: CARSLAAGRGEKLFF. CDR3 coding DNA: TGTGCCAGAAGCTTAGCTGCGGGGCGTGGTGAAAAACTGTTTTTT.

This clone has a handful of counts. This chain joins TRBV7-3 and TRBJ2-6; the D gene is possibly TRBD1 (5 bases). This CDR3 comprises 16 residues. Trimming cost V 5 bases and J 3 bases, with 14 bases left between them. Germline V gives CDR1 SGHTA, CDR2 FQGTGA. The CDR3 here is CASSEHRLGGANVLTF. The CDR3 DNA reads TGTGCCAGCAGCGAACACAGGCTTGGTGGGGCCAACGTCCTGACTTTC.

The chain combines TRBV5-1 with TRBJ1-1; TRBD1 agrees at 9 bases. CDR1 SGHRS and CDR2 YFSETQ come from the germline V gene. The V and J ends lost 3 bases and 1 base, in that order; junction bases with no gene match: 7. The CDR3 is made up of 16 amino acids. The DNA for the CDR3 is TGCGCCAGCAGCTCACGACAGGGGGGGACGAACACTGAAGCTTTCTTT. This translates into CASSSRQGGTNTEAFF.

The chain uses TRBV7-9 and TRBJ2-3, with 8 bases fitting TRBD2. With V trimmed by 1 base and J by 4 bases, 7 bases remained unmatched. Germline loops: CDR1 SEHNR, CDR2 FQNEAQ (reference sequence). CDR3 length: 16 amino acids. The CDR3 protein is CASSLGFAGGADTQYF. CDR3 sequence (DNA): TGTGCCAGCAGCTTAGGTTTTGCGGGAGGCGCAGATACGCAGTATTTT.

This chain joins TRBV6-2 or TRBV6-3 and TRBJ1-2; D possibly corresponds to TRBD1 (6 bases). CDR1 MNHEY and CDR2 SVGEGT come from the germline V gene. Trimming cost V 6 bases and J 3 bases, with 17 bases left between them. There are 15 residues in the CDR3. CDR3 DNA: TGTGCCAGCAGCACCTTCGGGGGCGGGGACTATGGCTACACCTTC. It is translated as CASSTFGGGDYGYTF.

This chain links TRBV28 with TRBJ1-2; D remains unclear. Germline values: CDR1 MDHEN, CDR2 SYDVKM. The CDR3 is 14 residues long. V was cut by 1 base and J by 0 bases, with 6 bases left in between. This CDR3 is CASSLFEANYGYTF. CDR3 nucleotides: TGTGCCAGCAGTTTATTCGAGGCTAACTATGGCTACACCTTC.

The chain uses TRBV4-1 and TRBJ1-5; D gene unclear. CDR3 size: 15 residues. The V and J ends lost 2 bases and 6 bases respectively, with 14 bases between them. Looked up from germline, CDR1 is MGHRA and CDR2 is YSYEKL. Here the CDR3 reads CASSQPRRGRQPQHF. Here the CDR3 DNA reads TGCGCCAGCAGCCAACCCCGCCGAGGGCGTCAGCCCCAGCATTTT.

The genes are TRBV24-1 and TRBJ1-4; possibly TRBD1 for D (5 bases). Germline V gene sequence: CDR1 KGHDR, CDR2 SFDVKD. The V and J ends lost 3 bases and 8 bases respectively, with 18 bases between them. The CDR3 has 16 amino acids. CDR3 in amino acids: CATSDPAGDWGEKLFF. Written as DNA, the CDR3 is TGTGCCACCAGTGATCCCGCGGGTGACTGGGGCGAAAAACTGTTTTTT.

J is TRBJ1-2 and V is TRBV3-1 (or the pseudogene TRBV3-2), with D uncertain. The CDR3 covers 12 residues. The germline gives CDR1 LGHDT, CDR2 YNNKEL (reference sequence). V dropped 6 bases and J dropped 6 bases, with 11 bases sitting between them. The CDR3 DNA follows: TGTGCCAGCAGGGGGAAAGTCCATGGCTACACCTTC. Protein product: CASRGKVHGYTF.

The chain's CDR3 is CAIESGQGDGYTF. CDR3 coding DNA: TGTGCCATCGAATCGGGACAGGGTGACGGCTACACCTTC. The rearrangement joins TRBV10-3 to TRBJ1-2, with TRBD1 matching 9 bases. CDR3 size: 13 residues. J gave up 8 bases and V 8 bases, and 9 bases lay outside the gene matches. The germline V gene has CDR1 ENHRY and CDR2 SYGVKD.

The rearrangement joins TRBV3-1 (or the pseudogene TRBV3-2) to TRBJ1-5, with D unclear. Germline CDR1 and CDR2: LGHDT and YNNKEL (reference sequence). Between the trimmed V and J ends, which lost 1 base and 2 bases, there was a span of 12 bases. The CDR3 sequence is 16 residues long. The CDR3 DNA follows: TGTGCCAGCAGCCAAGCCAGTGGGATACGCAATCAGCCCCAGCATTTT. Protein product: CASSQASGIRNQPQHF.

V usage is TRBV7-2 and J usage is TRBJ2-5; tentative D call: TRBD1 (5 bases). The germline gives CDR1 SGHTA, CDR2 FQGNSA. Trimming took off 1 base at V and 3 bases at J, with 18 bases between the two ends. This CDR3 contains 17 residues. The CDR3 protein is CASSLVGRVSMKETQYF. CDR3 in DNA: TGTGCCAGCAGCTTAGTCGGCAGGGTGTCTATGAAAGAGACCCAGTACTTC.

CDR3 coding DNA: TGTGCCAGCAGCTTAACGGGGGGCGAGGTAGGCACAGATACGCAGTATTTT. Protein: CASSLTGGEVGTDTQYF. The chain has TRBV11-3 and TRBJ2-3, with a tentative D call TRBD2 (7 bases). Germline assignment: CDR1 SGHNT and CDR2 YENEEA. Trimming removed 2 bases from V and 1 base from J, with 16 bases in between. The CDR3 covers 17 residues.

The chain recombines TRBV27 with TRBJ1-5; possibly TRBD1 for D (6 bases). Trimming pared 0 bases from V and 2 bases from J, leaving 11 bases between. Germline values: CDR1 MNHEY, CDR2 SMNVEV (reference sequence). There are 16 residues in the CDR3. Written as DNA, the CDR3 is TGTGCCAGCAGTTTATCGAAGACAGGCGGCAATCAGCCCCAGCATTTT. Its translation: CASSLSKTGGNQPQHF.

With respect to this clone: The same CDR3 is also encoded by other DNA sequences in this sample. This chain connects TRBV4-3 to TRBJ1-3; D gene uncertain. The CDR3 spans 14 residues. The V end lost 0 bases, the J end lost 1 base, and 4 bases lay between the germline ends. Germline CDR1 LGHNA, CDR2 YSLEER. This CDR3 reads CASSQDNSGNTIYF. The CDR3 nucleotides are TGCGCCAGCAGCCAAGATAATTCTGGAAACACCATATATTTT.

The rearrangement uses TRBV2 and TRBJ1-1; D is undetermined. The germline CDR1 and CDR2 sequences are SNHLY and FYNNEI. The CDR3 runs 11 residues. V gave up 8 bases and J gave up 3 bases, with 7 bases separating them. The chain's CDR3 is CASSVDTEAFF. The CDR3 DNA is TGTGCCAGCTCGGTGGACACTGAAGCTTTCTTT.

The genes are TRBV5-6 and TRBJ1-5, with D uncertain. This CDR3 has 12 amino acids. V lost 0 bases and J 7 bases, leaving 5 bases between the germline ends. Germline V lookup: CDR1 SGHDT, CDR2 YYEEEE. Here the CDR3 reads CASSLARQPQHF. The CDR3 region has the DNA TGTGCCAGCAGCTTGGCCAGGCAGCCCCAGCATTTT.

The chain has TRBV5-1 and TRBJ1-6; 7 nucleotides align to TRBD1. The CDR3 sequence is 15 residues long. Germline V gene data show CDR1 as SGHRS and CDR2 as YFSETQ. Trimming at V came to 2 bases and at J to 4 bases, leaving 3 bases not matched to a gene. The CDR3 loop is CASSLKTGYNSPLHF. The CDR3 bases are TGCGCCAGCAGCTTAAAGACAGGGTATAATTCACCCCTCCACTTT.

The CDR3 DNA follows: TGTGCCAGCAGCTTGGACAGGGGGCAAGGGAATGGCTACACCTTC. As protein: CASSLDRGQGNGYTF. This chain uses TRBV5-6 with TRBJ1-2; 9 bases map to TRBD1. CDR3 length: 15 residues. After removal of 0 bases from V and 6 bases from J, the junction contained 6 bases not matched to a gene. CDR1 is SGHDT, CDR2 YYEEEE, per germline.